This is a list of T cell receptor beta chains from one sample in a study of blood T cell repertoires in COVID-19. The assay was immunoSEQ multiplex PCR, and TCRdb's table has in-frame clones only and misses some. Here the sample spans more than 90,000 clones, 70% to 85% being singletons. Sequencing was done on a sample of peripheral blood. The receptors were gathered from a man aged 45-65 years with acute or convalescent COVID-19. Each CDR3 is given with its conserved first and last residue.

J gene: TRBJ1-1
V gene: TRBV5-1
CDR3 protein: CASSLDSTGLTEAFF

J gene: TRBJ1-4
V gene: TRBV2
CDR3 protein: CASSEITRPREKLFF

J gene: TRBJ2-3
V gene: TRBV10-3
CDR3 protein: CAISEYTSGDTDTQYF

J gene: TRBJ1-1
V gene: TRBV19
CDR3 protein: CASSIQAAMNTEAFF

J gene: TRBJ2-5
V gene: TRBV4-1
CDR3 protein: CASSQDTGDQETQYF

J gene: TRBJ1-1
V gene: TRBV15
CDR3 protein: CATSSHSGTGWDPEAFF

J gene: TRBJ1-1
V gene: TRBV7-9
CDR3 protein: CASSLGTGTEAFF

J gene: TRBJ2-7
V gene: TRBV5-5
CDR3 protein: CASSLGTGGLYEQYF

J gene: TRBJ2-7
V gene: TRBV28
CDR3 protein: CASSPRDEQYF

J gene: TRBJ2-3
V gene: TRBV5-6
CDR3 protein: CASRTALDTQYF

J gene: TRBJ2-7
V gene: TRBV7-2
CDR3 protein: CASSLHTSGRYEQYF

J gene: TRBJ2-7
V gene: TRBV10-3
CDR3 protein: CAISDLGGTNEQYF

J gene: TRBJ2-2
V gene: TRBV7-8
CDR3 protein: CASSPSGTTGELFF

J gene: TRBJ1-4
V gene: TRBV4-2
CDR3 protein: CASSQEVQINEKLFF

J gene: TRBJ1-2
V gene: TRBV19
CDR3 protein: CASSTTTSYGQGVSYGYTF

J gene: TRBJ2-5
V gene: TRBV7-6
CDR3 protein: CASSLVGGPRETQYF